This T cell receptor beta chain was retrieved from a study of OX40 agonist ivuxolimab in advanced cancers. At the level of the study: Three patients had partial responses: one hepatocellular carcinoma, two cutaneous melanoma.

The CDR3 runs 18 residues. The ends were cut back, 5 bases at V and 3 bases at J, with 24 bases in the middle. Germline lookup yields CDR1 SGHVS and CDR2 FNYEAQ. Method: immunoSEQ multiplex PCR; TCRdb's copy keeps in-frame clones and lacks some. The sample contains 95,000 or so clones, 92% of which appear only once. This clone appeared once. The sequence came from an adult with an advanced solid tumor such as melanoma, head and neck, liver or kidney cancer. J is TRBJ2-3 and V is TRBV7-6; maybe TRBD1 (6 bases). The sequencing used CD4+ or CD8+ T cells sorted from blood, collected in a trial of the OX40 agonist ivuxolimab. The CDR3 spells CASSPQNIQGWRTDTQYF. DNA of the CDR3: TGTGCCAGCAGCCCCCAAAATATACAGGGTTGGCGTACAGATACGCAGTATTTT.